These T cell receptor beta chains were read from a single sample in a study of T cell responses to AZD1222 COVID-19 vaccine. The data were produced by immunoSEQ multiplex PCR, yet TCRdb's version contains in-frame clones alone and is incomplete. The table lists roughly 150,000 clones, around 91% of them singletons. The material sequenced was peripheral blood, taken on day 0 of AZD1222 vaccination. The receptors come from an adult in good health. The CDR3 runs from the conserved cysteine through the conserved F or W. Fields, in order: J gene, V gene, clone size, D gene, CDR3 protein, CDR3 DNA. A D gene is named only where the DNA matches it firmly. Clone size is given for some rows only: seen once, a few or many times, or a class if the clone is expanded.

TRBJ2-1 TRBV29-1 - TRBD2 CSVELAGGGYNEQFF TGCAGCGTTGAGCTAGCGGGAGGTGGGTACAATGAGCAGTTCTTC
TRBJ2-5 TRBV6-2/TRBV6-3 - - CASTPDWSGTQYF TGTGCCAGCACCCCTGACTGGTCAGGGACCCAGTACTTC
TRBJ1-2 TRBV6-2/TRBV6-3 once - CASSPTGDYGYTF TGTGCCAGCAGTCCGACAGGTGACTATGGCTACACCTTC
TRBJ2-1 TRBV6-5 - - CASSKQGGGYNEQFF TGTGCCAGCAGTAAACAGGGTGGTGGCTACAATGAGCAGTTCTTC
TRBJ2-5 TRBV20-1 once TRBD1 CSASDRRGLGETQYF TGCAGTGCTAGTGATCGCAGGGGGCTAGGTGAGACCCAGTACTTC
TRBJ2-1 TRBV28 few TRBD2 CASSNGRGFPNEQFF TGTGCCAGCAGTAACGGGAGGGGCTTTCCCAATGAGCAGTTCTTC
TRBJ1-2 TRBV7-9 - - CASSLAAVSYHGGYTF TGTGCCAGCAGCTTAGCTGCCGTTTCCTACCACGGTGGCTACACCTTC
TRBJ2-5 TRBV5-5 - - CASSLAQGGLGETQYF TGTGCCAGCAGCTTAGCCCAGGGTGGCCTAGGGGAGACCCAGTACTTC
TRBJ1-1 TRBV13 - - CASSLLHDTEAFF TGTGCCAGCAGCTTATTACACGACACTGAAGCTTTCTTT
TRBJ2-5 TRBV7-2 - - CASSQYRETQYF TGTGCCAGCAGCCAATACCGAGAGACCCAGTACTTC
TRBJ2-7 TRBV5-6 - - CASSGENYEQYF TGTGCCAGCAGCGGAGAGAACTACGAGCAGTACTTC
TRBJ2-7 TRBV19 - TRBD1 CASSPSHRRGGNYEQYF TGTGCCAGTAGTCCCTCTCACAGGAGAGGGGGCAACTACGAGCAGTACTTC
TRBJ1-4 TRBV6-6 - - CASSLLGAEKLFF TGTGCCAGCAGTCTCCTGGGGGCTGAAAAACTGTTTTTT
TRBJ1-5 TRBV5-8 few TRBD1 CASSPKTGYGNQPQHF TGTGCCAGCAGCCCAAAGACAGGGTACGGCAATCAGCCCCAGCATTTT
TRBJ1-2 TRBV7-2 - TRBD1 CASSLTTGAPGYTF TGTGCCAGCAGCCTTACTACAGGGGCCCCCGGCTACACCTTC
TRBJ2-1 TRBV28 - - CASSLSGSYNEQFF TGTGCCAGCAGTCTGTCAGGGTCCTACAATGAGCAGTTCTTC
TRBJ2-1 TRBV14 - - CASSHARQGGRASPTMKQFF TGTGCCAGCAGCCATGCTAGACAGGGAGGGCGGGCCTCTCCTACAATGAAGCAGTTCTTC
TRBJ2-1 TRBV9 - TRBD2 CASSESGRAGGEQFF TGTGCCAGCAGCGAAAGCGGGAGGGCTGGGGGAGAGCAGTTCTTC
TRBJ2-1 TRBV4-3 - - CASSQDHLGGAEQFF TGCGCCAGCAGCCAAGACCATCTAGGTGGAGCTGAGCAGTTCTTC
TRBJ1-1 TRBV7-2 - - CASSLALGEATEAFF TGTGCCAGCAGCTTAGCGCTTGGGGAAGCAACTGAAGCTTTCTTT
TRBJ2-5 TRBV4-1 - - CASSPLGAIQETQYF TGCGCCAGCAGCCCCCTGGGGGCGATCCAAGAGACCCAGTACTTC
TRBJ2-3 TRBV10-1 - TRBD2 CASSPGTSSTDTQYF TGCGCCAGCAGTCCCGGGACTAGTTCAACAGATACGCAGTATTTT
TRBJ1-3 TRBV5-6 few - CASSLYRSGVLSGNTIYF TGTGCCAGCAGCTTGTATCGCTCAGGCGTCCTCTCTGGAAACACCATATATTTT
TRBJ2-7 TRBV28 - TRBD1 CASSLLDREFNEQYF TGTGCCAGCAGTTTGCTGGACAGGGAATTCAACGAGCAGTACTTC
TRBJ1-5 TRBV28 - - CASRHRNNQPQHF TGTGCCAGCAGACACAGAAACAATCAGCCCCAGCATTTT
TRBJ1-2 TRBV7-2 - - CASSLGGPRRNYGYTF TGTGCCAGCAGCTTAGGGGGACCCAGAAGAAACTATGGCTACACCTTC
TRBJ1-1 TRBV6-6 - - CASSYRDGTEAFF TGTGCCAGCAGTTACAGGGACGGGACTGAAGCTTTCTTT
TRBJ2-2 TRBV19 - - CASSMSRTGELFF TGTGCCAGTAGTATGTCCCGGACCGGGGAGCTGTTTTTT
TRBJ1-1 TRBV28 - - CASSGRPRAFF TGTGCCAGCAGTGGGAGACCTAGAGCTTTCTTT
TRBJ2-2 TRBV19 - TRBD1 CASRGPSFIGELFF TGTGCCTCCAGGGGGCCGTCTTTTATCGGGGAGCTGTTTTTT
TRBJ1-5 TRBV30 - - CAWSVPGTSNQPQHF TGTGCCTGGAGTGTTCCGGGGACTAGCAATCAGCCCCAGCATTTT